Listed below are T cell receptor beta chains from one sample, sequenced in a study of molecular identifiers for immune sequencing clone quantification. A single record per CDR3 protein comes from TCRdb applying MiXCR to the PCR reads. The sample yields about 640,000 distinct CDR3 sequences, about 20% seen once. The source material was naive CD8+ T cells from blood, with Jurkat cell RNA spiked in. The receptors derive from a human donor in good health. Some libraries in this study had Jurkat cell RNA spiked in. The CDR3 runs from the conserved cysteine through the conserved F or W. Each record gives: CDR3 protein, CDR3 DNA, clone size, J gene, D gene, V gene. A D gene is named only where the DNA matches it firmly. Part of the rows lack a size; the others show once, few, many or a class for expanded clones.

CDR3: CASNLWTVSNQPQHF
DNA: TGTGCCAGCAACCTTTGGACAGTTAGCAATCAGCCCCAGCATTTT
size: many
J: TRBJ1-5
D: .
V: TRBV6-1

CDR3: CATSRVGGGRTNSYTF
DNA: TGTGCCACCAGCAGAGTCGGGGGGGGGCGGACCAATAGCTACACCTTC
size: .
J: TRBJ1-2
D: .
V: TRBV15

CDR3: CSVEDWGSSTEAFF
DNA: TGCAGCGTTGAAGATTGGGGCAGTTCCACTGAAGCTTTCTTT
size: many
J: TRBJ1-1
D: .
V: TRBV29-1

CDR3: CASSYGSGGPTDTQYF
DNA: TGTGCCAGCAGTTACGGAAGTGGCGGCCCCACAGATACGCAGTATTTT
size: many
J: TRBJ2-3
D: .
V: TRBV6-5

CDR3: CASSFEGSLWPGTF
DNA: TGTGCCAGCAGCTTTGAGGGCAGCCTATGGCCTGGCACCTTC
size: many
J: TRBJ1-2
D: .
V: TRBV7-9

CDR3: CASSAGGAGQETQYF
DNA: TGTGCCAGCAGCGCCGGGGGCGCCGGACAAGAGACCCAGTACTTC
size: many
J: TRBJ2-5
D: .
V: TRBV9

CDR3: CASTELGAEAFF
DNA: TGCGCCAGCACTGAGTTGGGGGCTGAAGCTTTCTTT
size: many
J: TRBJ1-1
D: .
V: TRBV5-1

CDR3: CASSSPLSTGEQYF
DNA: TGTGCCAGCAGTTCCCCCCTTAGTACTGGCGAGCAGTACTTC
size: many
J: TRBJ2-7
D: .
V: TRBV28

CDR3: CASSMSLADQQYF
DNA: TGTGCCAGTAGTATGAGTCTAGCGGACCAGCAGTACTTC
size: .
J: TRBJ2-7
D: TRBD2
V: TRBV19

CDR3: CASSLVTGNEQLF
DNA: TGTGCCAGCAGCTTAGTTACAGGCAATGAGCAGCTCTTC
size: .
J: TRBJ2-1
D: .
V: TRBV11-3

CDR3: CASSRGAGGTEAFF
DNA: TGTGCCAGCAGCCGCGGGGCAGGTGGGACTGAAGCTTTCTTT
size: .
J: TRBJ1-1
D: .
V: TRBV7-2

CDR3: CASSLSRGQGESNTGELFF
DNA: TGTGCCAGCAGTTTAAGCCGCGGACAGGGGGAGAGTAACACCGGGGAGCTGTTTTTT
size: many
J: TRBJ2-2
D: TRBD1
V: TRBV12-3/TRBV12-4

CDR3: CASSLGYRAEQYF
DNA: TGTGCCAGCAGTTTAGGGTACAGGGCCGAGCAGTACTTC
size: few
J: TRBJ2-7
D: .
V: TRBV27

CDR3: CASSIGLAGGPWGNEQFF
DNA: TGTGCCAGTAGTATAGGACTAGCGGGAGGGCCTTGGGGCAATGAGCAGTTCTTC
size: few
J: TRBJ2-1
D: TRBD2
V: TRBV19

CDR3: CASTLAGGGRETQYF
DNA: TGTGCCAGCACCCTGGCGGGGGGGGGCCGGGAGACCCAGTACTTC
size: .
J: TRBJ2-5
D: TRBD2
V: TRBV7-2

CDR3: CASSLSGQGAGNIQYF
DNA: TGTGCCAGCAGCTTATCGGGACAGGGGGCCGGAAACATTCAGTACTTC
size: many
J: TRBJ2-4
D: TRBD1
V: TRBV7-9

CDR3: CAISDITGGYSGNTIYF
DNA: TGTGCCATCAGTGATATCACAGGGGGTTACTCTGGAAACACCATATATTTT
size: .
J: TRBJ1-3
D: TRBD1
V: TRBV10-3

CDR3: CASSQGPGHTNYGYTF
DNA: TGCGCCAGCAGCCAAGGGCCGGGACACACTAACTATGGCTACACCTTC
size: many
J: TRBJ1-2
D: .
V: TRBV4-1

CDR3: CASSPGAGARGTQYF
DNA: TGTGCCAGCAGTCCCGGAGCGGGGGCTAGAGGGACCCAGTACTTC
size: .
J: TRBJ2-5
D: TRBD2
V: TRBV12-3/TRBV12-4

CDR3: CASSENSPHQPQHF
DNA: TGTGCCAGCAGTGAGAACTCACCCCACCAGCCCCAGCATTTT
size: many
J: TRBJ1-5
D: .
V: TRBV6-1

CDR3: CASSLAGRGETQYF
DNA: TGTGCCAGCAGCTTAGCAGGGAGAGGAGAGACCCAGTACTTC
size: many
J: TRBJ2-5
D: .
V: TRBV7-9

CDR3: CASSSQDSNQPQHF
DNA: TGTGCCAGCAGCTCACAGGATAGCAATCAGCCCCAGCATTTT
size: many
J: TRBJ1-5
D: .
V: TRBV5-8

CDR3: CASSIMSGGTDTQYF
DNA: TGTGCCAGTAGTATCATGTCGGGGGGCACAGATACGCAGTATTTT
size: many
J: TRBJ2-3
D: .
V: TRBV19

CDR3: CASSSGKSYEQYF
DNA: TGTGCCAGCAGTTCCGGGAAGTCCTACGAGCAGTACTTC
size: many
J: TRBJ2-7
D: .
V: TRBV27